This T cell receptor (beta chain) was documented in a study of OX40 agonist ivuxolimab in advanced cancers. Overall study context: Dosing consisted of intravenous ivuxolimab at 0.01 to 10 mg/kg every 2 weeks. Regarding the study as a whole: There were, on average, more expanded clones in CD8+ T cells than in CD4+.

In the case of this clone: Its antigen remains unidentified.

The junction had 2 bases not matched to a gene; V was cut back by 4 bases and J by 0 bases. The CDR3 has 14 residues. The V gene's germline CDR1 is MNHEY and CDR2 SMNVEV (reference sequence). Patients with a history of autoimmune disease or on systemic immunosuppression were excluded. Profiling relied on immunoSEQ multiplex PCR, and the TCRdb table lists in-frame clones only, not all of them. The table shows under 25,000 clones, with approximately 84% occurring only once. This chain links TRBV27 with TRBJ1-1, with 7 bases matching TRBD1. The sequencing used CD4+ or CD8+ T cells sorted from blood, collected in a trial of the OX40 agonist ivuxolimab. The clonotype originates from an adult with an advanced solid tumor such as melanoma, head and neck, liver or kidney cancer. CDR3 coding DNA: TGTGCCAGCAGTTCGGGACAGATGAACACTGAAGCTTTCTTT. Amino acids: CASSSGQMNTEAFF.